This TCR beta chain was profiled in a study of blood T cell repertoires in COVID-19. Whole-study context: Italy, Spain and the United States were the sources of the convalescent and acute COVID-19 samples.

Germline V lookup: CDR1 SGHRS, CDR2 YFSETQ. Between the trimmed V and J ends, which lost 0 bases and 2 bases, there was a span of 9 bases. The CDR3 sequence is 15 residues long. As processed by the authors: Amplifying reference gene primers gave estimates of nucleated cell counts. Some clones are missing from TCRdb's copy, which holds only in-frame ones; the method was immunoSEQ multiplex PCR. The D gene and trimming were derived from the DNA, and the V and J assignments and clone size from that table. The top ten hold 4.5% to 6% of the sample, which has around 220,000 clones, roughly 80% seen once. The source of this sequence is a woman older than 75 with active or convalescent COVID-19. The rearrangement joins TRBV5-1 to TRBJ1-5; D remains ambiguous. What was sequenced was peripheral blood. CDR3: CASSLEPLRNQPQHF. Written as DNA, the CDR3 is TGCGCCAGCAGCTTGGAGCCCCTCCGCAATCAGCCCCAGCATTTT.